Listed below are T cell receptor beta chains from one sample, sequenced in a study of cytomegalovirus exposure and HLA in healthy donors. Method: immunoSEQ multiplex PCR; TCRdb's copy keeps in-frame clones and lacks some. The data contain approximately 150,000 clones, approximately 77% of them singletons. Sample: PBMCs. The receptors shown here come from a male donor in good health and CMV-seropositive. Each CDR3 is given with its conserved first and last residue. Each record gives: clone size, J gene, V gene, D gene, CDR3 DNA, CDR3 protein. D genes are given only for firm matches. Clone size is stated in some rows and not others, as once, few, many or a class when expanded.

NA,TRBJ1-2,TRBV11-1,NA,TGTGCCAGCAGCCGGGAGAACTATGGCTACACCTTC,CASSRENYGYTF
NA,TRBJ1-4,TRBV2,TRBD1,TGTGCCAGCGGTTACGACAGGGGCGATCCAAAGGAAAAACTGTTTTTT,CASGYDRGDPKEKLFF
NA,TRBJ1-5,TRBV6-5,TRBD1,TGTGCCAGCAGACAGGGGAACAATCAGCCCCAGCATTTT,CASRQGNNQPQHF
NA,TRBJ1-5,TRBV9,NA,TGTGCCAGCAGCGTAGAGGGGCAAGGGCCCCAGCATTTT,CASSVEGQGPQHF
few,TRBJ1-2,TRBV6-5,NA,TGTGCCAGCAGTTACTCGAGCCGGGGAGGAAACTATGGCTACACCTTC,CASSYSSRGGNYGYTF
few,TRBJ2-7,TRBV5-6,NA,TGTGCCAGCAGTCTGATTAGCTCCTACGAGCAGTACTTC,CASSLISSYEQYF
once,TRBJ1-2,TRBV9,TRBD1,TGTGCCAGCAGCGGACTTTCAGGGGGCGGTGGCTACACCTTC,CASSGLSGGGGYTF
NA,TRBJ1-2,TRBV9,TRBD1,TGTGCCAGCAGCGGTAGGGACAGGGGGGACTATGGCTACACCTTC,CASSGRDRGDYGYTF
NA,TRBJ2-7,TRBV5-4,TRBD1,TGTGCCAGCAAATTCGCAGGGGGCGGGTACGAGCAGTACTTC,CASKFAGGGYEQYF
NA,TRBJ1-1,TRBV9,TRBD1,TGTGCCAGCAGCCGGACAGGAACTTCTGAAGCTTTCTTT,CASSRTGTSEAFF
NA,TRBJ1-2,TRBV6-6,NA,TGTGCCAGCAGTTACTTGGACAGCGGTTATGGCTACACCTTC,CASSYLDSGYGYTF
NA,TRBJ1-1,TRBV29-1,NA,TGCAGCGTTGAAGCTGTGAACACTGAAGCTTTCTTT,CSVEAVNTEAFF
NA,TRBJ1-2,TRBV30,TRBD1,TGTGCCTGGGTAACTGGACAGGACTATGGCTACACCTTC,CAWVTGQDYGYTF
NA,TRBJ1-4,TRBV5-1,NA,TGCGCCAGCAGCCTTGGACGAGGGACAACTAATGAAAAACTGTTTTTT,CASSLGRGTTNEKLFF
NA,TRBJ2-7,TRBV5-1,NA,TGCGCCAGCAGCTTGTCCGCCTACGAGCAGTACTTC,CASSLSAYEQYF
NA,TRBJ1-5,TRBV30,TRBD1,TGTGCCTGGAGTGAAAACAGGGGCGGTCAGCCCCAGCATTTT,CAWSENRGGQPQHF
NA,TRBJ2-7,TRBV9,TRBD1,TGTGCCAGCAGCGCCCGGGACAGCCCTGGGGAGCAGTACTTC,CASSARDSPGEQYF
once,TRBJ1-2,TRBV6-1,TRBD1,TGTGCCAGCAGTGAATTACAGGGGGCGCCGGGCGGCTACACCTTC,CASSELQGAPGGYTF
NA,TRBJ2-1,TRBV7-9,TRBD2,TGTGCCAGCAGCCCCCCTCTGCCGGGACTAGCCAATGAGCAGTTCTTC,CASSPPLPGLANEQFF
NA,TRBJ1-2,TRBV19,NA,TGTGCCAGTAGCGGTTTTTCCGCCTCCTATGGCTACACCTTC,CASSGFSASYGYTF
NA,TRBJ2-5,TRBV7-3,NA,TGTGCCAGCAGCCCCCACCCAGGGATAGAGGAGACCCAGTACTTC,CASSPHPGIEETQYF
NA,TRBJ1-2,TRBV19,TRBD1,TGTGCCAGTAGTACCGGATATGGACAGGGAAGTGGCTACACCTTC,CASSTGYGQGSGYTF
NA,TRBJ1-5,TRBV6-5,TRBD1,TGTGCCAGCAGTCCCGACAGGGGAGACAATCAGCCCCAGCATTTT,CASSPDRGDNQPQHF
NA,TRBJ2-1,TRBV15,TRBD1,TGTGCCACCAGCTCCCGGACAGGCCTCTCCTACAATGAGCAGTTCTTC,CATSSRTGLSYNEQFF
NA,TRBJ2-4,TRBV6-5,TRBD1,TGTGCCAGCAGCCAAACCGGGACAGGGGACATTCAGTACTTC,CASSQTGTGDIQYF
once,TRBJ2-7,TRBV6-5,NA,TGTGCCAGCAGTGAGTTGGGCAATCCCTACGAGCAGTACTTC,CASSELGNPYEQYF
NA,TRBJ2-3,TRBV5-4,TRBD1,TGTGCCAGCACCCCCGGACGACAGGGGGCCGGCACAGATACGCAGTATTTT,CASTPGRQGAGTDTQYF
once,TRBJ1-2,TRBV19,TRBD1,TGTGCCAGTTCGGACAGGGCAAACGGCTACACCTTC,CASSDRANGYTF
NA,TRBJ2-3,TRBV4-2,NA,TGTGCCAGCAGCCAACCAGTCACAGATACGCAGTATTTT,CASSQPVTDTQYF
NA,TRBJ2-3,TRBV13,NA,TGTGCCAGCAGCTTAAGGGGGATGGATACGCAGTATTTT,CASSLRGMDTQYF
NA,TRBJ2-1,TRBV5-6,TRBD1,TGTGCCAGCAGCGACAGGGGTAGCGATGAGCAGTTCTTC,CASSDRGSDEQFF
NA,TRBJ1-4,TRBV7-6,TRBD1,TGTGCCAGCAGCCCGGACAGGCAAAAACTGTTTTTT,CASSPDRQKLFF
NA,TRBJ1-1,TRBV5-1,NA,TGCGCCAGCAGCCTCCAACAGATACAGGAGGGAGGTACTGAAGCTTTCTTT,CASSLQQIQEGGTEAFF
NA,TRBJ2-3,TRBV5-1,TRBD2,TGCGCCAGCAGCCCGGGCGGGGGAGGCACAGATACGCAGTATTTT,CASSPGGGGTDTQYF
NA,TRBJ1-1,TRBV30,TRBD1,TGTGCCTGGAGTGTACCTAGACAGGGGTTAGACACTGAAGCTTTCTTT,CAWSVPRQGLDTEAFF
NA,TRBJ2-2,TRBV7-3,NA,TGTGCCAGCAGCGAATACTTGAACACCGGGGAGCTGTTTTTT,CASSEYLNTGELFF
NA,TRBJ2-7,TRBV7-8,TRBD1,TGTGCCAGCAGCTTAAGGGCTGAAGGACAGGTACCCTACGAGCAGTACTTC,CASSLRAEGQVPYEQYF
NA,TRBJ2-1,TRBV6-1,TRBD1,TGTGCCAGCAGACCGGGACAGGGCAACAATGAGCAGTTCTTC,CASRPGQGNNEQFF
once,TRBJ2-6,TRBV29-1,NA,TGCAGCGTGGATCAGGGGCTCCGCTCTGGGGCCAACGTCCTGACTTTC,CSVDQGLRSGANVLTF